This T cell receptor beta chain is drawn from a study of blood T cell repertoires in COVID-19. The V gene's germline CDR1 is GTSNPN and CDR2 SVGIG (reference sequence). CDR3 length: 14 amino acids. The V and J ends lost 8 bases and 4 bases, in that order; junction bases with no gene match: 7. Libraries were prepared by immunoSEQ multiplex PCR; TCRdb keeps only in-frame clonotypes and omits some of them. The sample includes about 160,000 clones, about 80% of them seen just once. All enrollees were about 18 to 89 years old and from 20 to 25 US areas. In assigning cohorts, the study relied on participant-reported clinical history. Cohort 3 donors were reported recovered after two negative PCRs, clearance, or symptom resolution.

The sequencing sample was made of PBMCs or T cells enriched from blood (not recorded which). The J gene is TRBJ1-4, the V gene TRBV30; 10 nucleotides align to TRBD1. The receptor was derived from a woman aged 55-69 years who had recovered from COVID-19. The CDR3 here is CAVRRTGGNEKLFF. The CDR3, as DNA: TGTGCCGTCAGGAGGACAGGGGGTAATGAAAAACTGTTTTTT.